This T cell receptor beta chain was retrieved from a study of shared clonotypes between healthy human individuals. A remark on this clone: What it binds is not known.

Study-wide results and caveats: What naive subsets generally showed was a larger estimated richness than memory subsets showed.

This CDR3 region has 15 residues. The V end lost 5 bases, the J end lost 3 bases, and 15 bases lay between the germline ends. Germline V gene sequence: CDR1 SGHAT, CDR2 FQNNGV. Caucasian adults residing in Nashville, Tennessee made up all the donors. Measured with immunoSEQ multiplex PCR; TCRdb has only the in-frame clones, and not every one. The sample consists of roughly 1,000,000 clones, 75% to 85% of them appearing once. The sequencing input was memory CD4+ T cells from PBMCs. Subset denoted: CD45RA-negative fraction. V and J are TRBV11-2 and TRBJ2-3; perhaps TRBD2 as D (5 bases). The source of this sequence is a man younger than 35 in good health. Some clones in this sample may be carry-over from other donors' samples. The CDR3 sequence is CASSRLSARTDTQYF. In DNA form, the CDR3 reads TGTGCCAGCAGCCGCCTTAGCGCACGTACAGATACGCAGTATTTT.